Listed below are T cell receptor beta chains from one sample, sequenced in a study of CD8+CD57+ T cells in acquired aplastic anemia. TCRdb recomputed calls from the reads with MiXCR, one row per CDR3 protein. The data hold roughly 220,000 distinct CDR3 sequences, with approximately 65% observed a single time. The specimen was sorted CD4+, CD8+, or CD8+CD57+ T cells (not recorded which) from PBMCs. Receptors originate from a human donor with aplastic anemia. Both conserved end residues are part of each CDR3. The order of the fields is clone size, D gene, V gene, J gene, CDR3 protein, CDR3 DNA. D genes are given only for firm matches. The listing skips clone size in some rows; elsewhere it reads once, few, many or a size class.

NA	NA	TRBV15	TRBJ1-1	CATSRDRSQNTEAFF	TGTGCCACCAGCAGAGATCGGAGCCAAAACACTGAAGCTTTCTTT
NA	TRBD1	TRBV7-2	TRBJ1-2	CASSLIGQGDYGYTF	TGTGCCAGCAGCTTAATAGGACAGGGGGACTATGGCTACACCTTC
once	NA	TRBV10-3	TRBJ1-1	CAISGGVNTEAFF	TGTGCCATCAGTGGTGGAGTGAACACTGAAGCTTTCTTT
NA	NA	TRBV7-2	TRBJ1-3	CASSLIGNTIYF	TGTGCCAGCAGCTTAATTGGAAACACCATATATTTT
NA	TRBD2	TRBV29-1	TRBJ2-3	CSVTPPGGGTDTQYF	TGCAGCGTCACACCTCCTGGGGGGGGCACAGATACGCAGTATTTT
NA	NA	TRBV2	TRBJ1-2	CASSEEGTYGYTF	TGTGCCAGCAGTGAAGAGGGTACCTATGGCTACACCTTC
many	TRBD1	TRBV27	TRBJ1-2	CASYRGDYGYTF	TGTGCCAGCTACAGGGGAGACTATGGCTACACCTTC
NA	TRBD2	TRBV12-3/TRBV12-4	TRBJ2-3	CASSLAVAGEVTDTQYF	TGTGCCAGCAGTTTAGCTGTAGCGGGGGAGGTCACAGATACGCAGTATTTT
NA	NA	TRBV9	TRBJ2-3	CASSVAPDGDTQYF	TGTGCCAGCAGCGTAGCCCCGGACGGGGATACGCAGTATTTT
few	TRBD1	TRBV20-1	TRBJ2-7	CSAQDRDSYEQYF	TGCAGTGCTCAGGACAGGGACTCCTACGAGCAGTACTTC
NA	NA	TRBV15	TRBJ1-3	CATSRDLLVGPTRNTIYF	TGTGCCACCAGCAGAGATCTCCTTGTCGGACCAACACGAAACACCATATATTTT
NA	NA	TRBV7-2	TRBJ2-3	CAIRRAGSQYF	TGTGCCATCCGTAGGGCAGGATCGCAGTATTTT
NA	NA	TRBV20-1	TRBJ1-1	CSARSTRARNTEAFF	TGCAGTGCTAGAAGTACCAGGGCCAGGAACACTGAAGCTTTCTTT
NA	NA	TRBV10-3	TRBJ2-3	CAISDGVGTQYF	TGTGCCATCAGTGACGGGGTCGGTACGCAGTATTTT
NA	NA	TRBV2	TRBJ1-2	CASRLASGASLYGYTF	TGTGCCAGCAGGCTAGCTTCAGGGGCTTCACTCTATGGCTACACCTTC
many	NA	TRBV7-9	TRBJ1-2	CASSSSGTGHGYTF	TGTGCCAGCAGCTCCAGCGGAACAGGCCATGGCTACACCTTC
NA	NA	TRBV14	TRBJ1-1	CASSPSWWAGNTEAFF	TGTGCCAGCAGCCCAAGTTGGTGGGCAGGGAACACTGAAGCTTTCTTT
NA	NA	TRBV2	TRBJ2-7	CASSSAGTWTYEQYF	TGTGCCAGCAGTTCGGCCGGGACATGGACCTACGAGCAGTACTTC
NA	NA	TRBV29-1	TRBJ1-4	CSVGDQREKLFF	TGCAGCGTTGGAGACCAGCGTGAAAAACTGTTTTTT
many	TRBD2	TRBV6-5	TRBJ2-2	CASSTGGAGTGELFF	TGTGCCAGCAGCACCGGGGGGGCCGGCACCGGGGAGCTGTTTTTT
NA	TRBD1	TRBV29-1	TRBJ2-7	CSVSSGTGGGEQYF	TGCAGCGTTTCCTCCGGGACAGGGGGCGGCGAGCAGTACTTC
NA	NA	TRBV7-9	TRBJ2-1	CASSFQASSYNEQFF	TGTGCCAGCAGCTTTCAGGCTAGCTCCTACAATGAGCAGTTCTTC
once	NA	TRBV7-3	TRBJ1-6	CASDGPDSPLHF	TGTGCCAGCGACGGCCCCGATTCACCCCTCCACTTT
few	NA	TRBV2	TRBJ2-1	CASSASPPRLVRNEQFF	TGTGCCAGCAGTGCCTCCCCGCCAAGACTAGTTCGCAATGAGCAGTTCTTC
NA	TRBD2	TRBV24-1	TRBJ2-1	CATSEQTSGVYNEQFF	TGTGCCACCAGTGAACAGACTAGCGGGGTATACAATGAGCAGTTCTTC
NA	NA	TRBV2	TRBJ2-7	CASSEGGSGYEQYF	TGTGCCAGCAGTGAAGGTGGGTCGGGCTACGAGCAGTACTTC
NA	NA	TRBV10-3	TRBJ1-1	CAISETPTVNTEAFF	TGTGCCATCAGTGAGACCCCGACAGTTAACACTGAAGCTTTCTTT
few	NA	TRBV2	TRBJ1-6	CASSEAGNSPLHF	TGTGCCAGCAGTGAAGCGGGGAATTCACCCCTCCACTTT
many	NA	TRBV7-8	TRBJ1-3	CASSLNSGNTIYF	TGTGCCAGCAGCTTAAATTCTGGAAACACCATATATTTT
NA	NA	TRBV29-1	TRBJ2-5	CSVELARDIASRETQYF	TGCAGCGTTGAGCTAGCTCGGGACATCGCTTCTCGGGAGACCCAGTACTTC
once	NA	TRBV24-1	TRBJ2-3	CATSDWGRSTDTQYF	TGTGCCACCAGTGACTGGGGTCGAAGCACAGATACGCAGTATTTT